One T cell receptor (beta chain) is described in this entry. Its antigen is unknown. These data originate in a study of blood T cells in healthy people across ages. This CDR3 has 16 residues. Per the germline V gene, CDR1 is DFQATT and CDR2 is SNEGSKA (reference sequence). Study findings and constraints: No conclusive comparison of naive versus antigen-experienced cells was possible with unsorted PBMCs.

The use of a sample-barcoded 5' primer and a J-beta primer mix characterized a second PCR of about 6 to 12 cycles. TCRdb re-called the 5' RACE reads through MiXCR, storing one row per CDR3 protein. This sample has approximately 880,000 distinct CDR3 sequences, with approximately 49% found just once. Specimen: blood. The gene calls are TRBV20-1 and TRBJ2-5; 9 nucleotides align to TRBD1. TRBJ2-1 matches the DNA end more closely, so the J call is doubtful. The origin of this receptor is a man aged 25-45 years in good health. This CDR3 is CSASPGQGLYQETQFF. CDR3 in DNA: TGCAGTGCTAGTCCGGGACAGGGCCTGTACCAAGAGACCCAGTTCTTC.